This T cell receptor (beta chain) derives from a study of identical twins. TCRdb reprocessed the 5' RACE reads with MiXCR, giving one entry per CDR3 protein. The sample carries some 590,000 distinct CDR3 sequences, approximately 10% recorded once. V was trimmed by 6 bases and J by 0 bases, leaving 15 bases between them. CDR3 length equals 15 residues. Germline loops: CDR1 MNHNS, CDR2 SASEGT. Overall study results and limits: In cord blood, abundant beta clonotypes had fewer insertions; memory showed no trend.

This clonotype was recorded a few times. What it binds is not known. This sample was shared with a second study, whose subject was yellow fever vaccine responses in identical twins. Turning to that study: Reports say the vaccine T cell response in twins looked partly convergent and partly personalized.

This sequence was found in a woman younger than 30 in good health. The J gene is TRBJ2-7, the V gene TRBV6-1, with D possibly TRBD1 on 5 matching bases. Sequencing input: PBMCs. The DNA for the CDR3 is TGTGCCAGCAGACCCCAGACAGAATACTCCTACGAGCAGTACTTC. It specifies CASRPQTEYSYEQYF.